These 16 T cell receptor beta chains were all obtained from the same sample, sequenced in a study of CD8 T cells in Susac syndrome (dated by TCRdb to between 2018 and 2021). The receptor library was made with the immunoSEQ multiplex PCR assay. RNA was extracted using the RNeasy kit, and about 0.45 to 1 ug of the RNA was reverse transcribed with random hexamers. The public reads were reanalyzed by TCRdb: fastp trimming at Q25, MiXCR alignment, in-frame beta chains only. Under each unique CDR3 protein, matching rows form one entry showing the most common genes and DNA. This sample is represented by roughly 130,000 distinct CDR3 sequences; nearly 96% of them were singletons. In total, the top ten clones hold approximately 0.15% of the sample. Sequenced input: CD4+ T cells from PBMCs. The receptors derive from a human donor with Susac syndrome.

The V call is TRBV25-1, the J call TRBJ1-2, with 12 bases lining up with TRBD1. Germline CDR1 and CDR2: MGHDK and SYGVNS. There are 17 residues in the CDR3. Trimming cost V 7 bases and J 3 bases; bases outside gene matches: 12. DNA for the CDR3: TGTGCCAGCACCCTACATCGGGGACAGGGGGCGGACTATGGCTACACCTTC. Residues: CASTLHRGQGADYGYTF.

V gene TRBV7-8 combines with J gene TRBJ2-7; maybe TRBD1 (5 bases). Germline CDR1 reads SGHVS; CDR2 reads FQNEAQ. V dropped 5 bases and J dropped 6 bases, with 14 bases sitting between them. The CDR3 consists of 13 residues. CDR3 sequence: CASSHNPDTEQYF. The CDR3 DNA is TGTGCCAGCAGCCACAACCCGGACACCGAGCAGTACTTC.

The genes are TRBV29-1 and TRBJ2-7, with TRBD1 identical over 10 bases. V dropped 2 bases and J dropped 5; count of bases not matched to a gene: 12. CDR3 length equals 16 residues. The germline CDR1 and CDR2 sequences are SQVTM and ANQGSEA. The CDR3 region has the DNA TGCAGCGTTGAATCGCCCGGGACAGGGGATGTAAACGAGCAGTACTTC. As protein: CSVESPGTGDVNEQYF.

The J gene is TRBJ2-7, the V gene TRBV12-3 or TRBV12-4; 10 bases align to TRBD2. This CDR3 has 14 amino acids. The V segment lost 7 bases and the J segment 2 bases; nucleotides outside the gene matches: 5. CDR3 residues: CASTPGLAAYEQYF. The DNA of the CDR3 is TGTGCCAGCACACCCGGACTAGCGGCCTACGAGCAGTACTTC.

In its sample, this clonotype was seen once. The chain recombines TRBV24-1 with TRBJ2-3; D is undetermined. CDR1 is KGHDR, CDR2 SFDVKD, per germline. The germline V and J ends were trimmed by 4 bases and 6 bases, with 10 bases remaining between them. This CDR3 comprises 13 residues. Here the CDR3 reads CATSDGLTDTQYF. The CDR3 DNA follows: TGTGCCACCAGTGACGGCTTGACCGATACGCAGTATTTT.

CDR3 sequence reads: CSVDGRPSSYNEQFF. CDR3 sequence (DNA): TGCAGCGTTGATGGGCGGCCCAGCTCCTACAATGAGCAGTTCTTC. The J gene is TRBJ2-1, the V gene TRBV29-1; D remains ambiguous. Trimming removed 3 bases at V and 0 bases at J, with 12 bases between. There are 15 residues in the CDR3. Germline values: CDR1 SQVTM, CDR2 ANQGSEA.

This clonotype was recorded once. The chain employs TRBV20-1 and TRBJ1-5; 7 positions agree with TRBD1. The germline V gene has CDR1 DFQATT and CDR2 SNEGSKA (reference sequence). The CDR3 covers 14 residues. Trimming cost V 5 bases and J 2 bases; bases outside gene matches: 6. The CDR3 loop is CSAFDREGNQPQHF. Here the CDR3 DNA reads TGCAGTGCTTTCGACAGGGAGGGCAATCAGCCCCAGCATTTT.

V gene TRBV18 combines with J gene TRBJ2-7; maybe TRBD2 (5 bases). V lost 3 bases and J lost 0, with 6 bases in between. CDR1 is KGHSH and CDR2 is LQKENI in the germline V gene. The CDR3 consists of 13 residues. CDR3 bases: TGTGCCAGCTCACCTAGCGCCTCCTACGAGCAGTACTTC. The encoded protein is CASSPSASYEQYF. The variable domain in full, completed from reference TRBV18 and TRBJ2-7, reads NAGVMQNPRHLVRRRGQEARLRCSPMKGHSHVYWYRQLPEEGLKFMVYLQKENIIDESGMPKERFSAEFPKEGPSILRIQQVVRGDSAAYFCASSPSASYEQYFGPGTRLTVT.

The rearrangement joins TRBV12-3 or TRBV12-4 to TRBJ1-4; tentative D call: TRBD1 (5 bases). Between the trimmed V and J ends, which lost 6 bases and 8 bases, there was a span of 13 bases. The CDR3 covers 13 residues. The CDR3 nucleotides are TGTGCCAGCAGCCCAGGGTTTGGCGAAAAACTGTTTTTT. Encoded protein: CASSPGFGEKLFF.

This chain uses TRBV11-2 with TRBJ1-4; 8 bases map to TRBD1. V shed 6 bases and J 6 bases; nucleotides not matched to a gene: 6. Germline values: CDR1 SGHAT, CDR2 FQNNGV. This CDR3 spans 14 amino acids. The CDR3 DNA is TGTGCCAGCAGTCACAGGGGGATTCATGAAAAACTGTTTTTT. As protein: CASSHRGIHEKLFF. Complete variable domain (other parts from reference TRBV11-2 and TRBJ1-4): EAGVAQSPRYKIIEKRQSVAFWCNPISGHATLYWYQQILGQGPKLLIQFQNNGVVDDSQLPKDRFSAERLKGVDSTLKIQPAKLEDSAVYLCASSHRGIHEKLFFGSGTQLSVL.

The chain uses TRBV6-6 and TRBJ2-3; 7 positions agree with TRBD2. The CDR3 extends over 13 amino acids. V dropped 9 bases and J dropped 4; count of bases not matched to a gene: 7. Looked up from germline, CDR1 is MNHNY and CDR2 is SVGAGI (reference sequence). Here the CDR3 reads CASRLAGSDTQYF. In DNA form, the CDR3 reads TGTGCCAGTCGACTAGCTGGATCAGATACGCAGTATTTT.

The chain is built from TRBV28 and TRBJ1-2; TRBD1 might be the D (5 bases). The CDR3 extends over 13 amino acids. The V gene lost 4 bases and the J gene lost 4 bases, with 10 bases spanning the gap. The germline V gene has CDR1 MDHEN and CDR2 SYDVKM. The CDR3 DNA reads as TGTGCCAGCAGTTCCCAGGGAGGCTATGGCTACACCTTC. Translated, it gives CASSSQGGYGYTF.

The V call is TRBV20-1, the J call TRBJ2-1; 11 nucleotides line up with TRBD2. This CDR3 contains 13 residues. V was clipped by 7 bases and J by 9 bases; unmatched bases: 8. CDR1 is DFQATT and CDR2 is SNEGSKA in the germline V gene (reference sequence). CDR3 sequence: CSVLAGGGTEQFF. The CDR3 DNA reads TGCAGTGTATTAGCGGGAGGGGGCACTGAGCAGTTCTTC.

This chain joins TRBV20-1 and TRBJ2-5; TRBD2 agrees at 8 bases. The CDR3 has 13 amino acids. Looked up from germline, CDR1 is DFQATT and CDR2 is SNEGSKA (reference sequence). V lost 4 bases and J lost 3; bases outside the gene matches: 4. In nucleotides, the CDR3 is TGCAGTGCTAATCCGGGACTAGAAGAGACCCAGTACTTC. It codes for CSANPGLEETQYF.

The rearrangement links TRBV19 to TRBJ1-4; D is uncertain. This CDR3 is 13 amino acids long. Germline loops: CDR1 LNHDA, CDR2 SQIVND (reference sequence). V gave up 8 bases and J gave up 7 bases, with 14 bases separating them. In DNA form, the CDR3 reads TGTGCCAGTGGTGCGAGAAGCGGTGAAAAACTGTTTTTT. This codes for CASGARSGEKLFF.

The chain is built from TRBV30 and TRBJ2-7; D not resolved. Trimming removed 0 bases from V and 9 bases from J, with 12 bases in between. The CDR3 is 12 amino acids. In germline, CDR1 is GTSNPN, CDR2 SVGIG (reference sequence). The DNA of the CDR3 is TGTGCCTGGAGTGTAGGGCCCCGGGTGCAGTACTTC. Translated: CAWSVGPRVQYF.